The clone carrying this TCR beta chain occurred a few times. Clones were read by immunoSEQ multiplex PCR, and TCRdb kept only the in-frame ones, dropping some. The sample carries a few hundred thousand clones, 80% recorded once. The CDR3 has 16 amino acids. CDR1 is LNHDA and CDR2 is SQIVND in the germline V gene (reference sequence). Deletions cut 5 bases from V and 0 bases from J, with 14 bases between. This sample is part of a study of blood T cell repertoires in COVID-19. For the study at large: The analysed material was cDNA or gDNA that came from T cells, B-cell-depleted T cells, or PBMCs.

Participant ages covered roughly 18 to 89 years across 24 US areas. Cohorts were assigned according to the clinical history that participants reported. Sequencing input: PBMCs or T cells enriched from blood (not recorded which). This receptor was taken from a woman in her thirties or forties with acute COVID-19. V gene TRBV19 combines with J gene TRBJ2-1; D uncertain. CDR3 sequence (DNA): TGTGCCAGTAGTTTATTTACTCCTAGCTCCTACAATGAGCAGTTCTTC. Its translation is CASSLFTPSSYNEQFF.